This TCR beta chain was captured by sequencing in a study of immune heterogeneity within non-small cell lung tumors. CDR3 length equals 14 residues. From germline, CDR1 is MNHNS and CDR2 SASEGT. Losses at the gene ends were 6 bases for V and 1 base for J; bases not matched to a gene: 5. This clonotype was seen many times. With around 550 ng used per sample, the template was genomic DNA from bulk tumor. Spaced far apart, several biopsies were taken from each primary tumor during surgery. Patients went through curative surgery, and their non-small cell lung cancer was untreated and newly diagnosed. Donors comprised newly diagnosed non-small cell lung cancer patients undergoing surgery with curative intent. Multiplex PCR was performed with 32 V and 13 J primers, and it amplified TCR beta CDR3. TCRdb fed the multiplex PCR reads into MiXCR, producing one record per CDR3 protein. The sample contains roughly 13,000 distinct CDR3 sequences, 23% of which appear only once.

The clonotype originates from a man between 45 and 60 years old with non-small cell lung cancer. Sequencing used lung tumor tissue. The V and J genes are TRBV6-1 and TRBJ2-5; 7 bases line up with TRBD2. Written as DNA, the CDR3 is TGTGCCAGCAGGAGACTAGCTACCCAAGAGACCCAGTACTTC. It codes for CASRRLATQETQYF.